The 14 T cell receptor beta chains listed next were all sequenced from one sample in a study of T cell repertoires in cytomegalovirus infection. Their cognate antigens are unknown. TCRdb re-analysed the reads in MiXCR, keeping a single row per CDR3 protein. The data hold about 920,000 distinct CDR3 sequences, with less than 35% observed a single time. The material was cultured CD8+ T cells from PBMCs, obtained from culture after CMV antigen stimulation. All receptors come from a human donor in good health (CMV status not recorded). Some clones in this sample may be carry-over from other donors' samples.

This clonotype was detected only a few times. The CDR3 nucleotides read TGTGCCAGTAGTATAGCCCCCTATAGCCAGGGGATTGGGAACACTGAAGCTTTCTTT. Its translation: CASSIAPYSQGIGNTEAFF. The chain recombines TRBV19 with TRBJ1-1, with D possibly TRBD1 on 6 matching bases. CDR3 length: 19 residues. Per germline, CDR1 LNHDA and CDR2 SQIVND (reference sequence). V gave up 1 base and J gave up 1 base, with 22 bases separating them.

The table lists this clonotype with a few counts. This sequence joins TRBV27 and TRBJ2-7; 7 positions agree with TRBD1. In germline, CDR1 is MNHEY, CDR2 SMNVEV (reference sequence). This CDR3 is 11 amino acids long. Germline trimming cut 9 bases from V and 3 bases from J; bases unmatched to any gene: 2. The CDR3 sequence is CASRQGYEQYV. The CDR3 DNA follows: TGTGCCAGTCGACAGGGCTACGAGCAGTACGTC.

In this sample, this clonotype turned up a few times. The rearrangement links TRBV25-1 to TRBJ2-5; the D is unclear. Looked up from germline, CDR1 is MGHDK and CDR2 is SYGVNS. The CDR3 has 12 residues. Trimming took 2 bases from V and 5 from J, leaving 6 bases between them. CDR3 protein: CASSEKGETQYF. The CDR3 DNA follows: TGTGCCAGCAGTGAAAAAGGCGAGACCCAGTACTTC.

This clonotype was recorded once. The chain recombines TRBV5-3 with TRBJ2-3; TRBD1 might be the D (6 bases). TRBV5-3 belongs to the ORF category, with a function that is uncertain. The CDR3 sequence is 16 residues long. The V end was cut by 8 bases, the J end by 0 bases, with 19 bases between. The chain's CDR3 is CASEPIGGPSTDTQYF. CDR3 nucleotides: TGTGCCAGCGAGCCGATAGGGGGTCCCAGCACAGATACGCAGTATTTT.

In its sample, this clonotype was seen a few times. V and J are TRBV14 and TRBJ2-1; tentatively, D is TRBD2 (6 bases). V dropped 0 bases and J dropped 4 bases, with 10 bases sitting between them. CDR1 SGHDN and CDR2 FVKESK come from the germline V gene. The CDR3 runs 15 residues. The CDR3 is CASSQDRGFYNEQFF. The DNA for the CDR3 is TGTGCCAGCAGCCAAGATCGGGGGTTTTACAATGAGCAGTTCTTC. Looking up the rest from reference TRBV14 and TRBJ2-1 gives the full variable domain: EAGVTQFPSHSVIEKGQTVTLRCDPISGHDNLYWYRRVMGKEIKFLLHFVKESKQDESGMPNNRFLAERTGGTYSTLKVQPAELEDSGVYFCASSQDRGFYNEQFFGPGTRLTVL.

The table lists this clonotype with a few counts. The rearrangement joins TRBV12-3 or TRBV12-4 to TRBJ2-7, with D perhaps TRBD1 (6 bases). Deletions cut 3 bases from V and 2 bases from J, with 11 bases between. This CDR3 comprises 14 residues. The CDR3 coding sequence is TGTGCCAGCAGTTTTCTCCAGGGGCCCTACGAGCAGTACTTC. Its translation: CASSFLQGPYEQYF.

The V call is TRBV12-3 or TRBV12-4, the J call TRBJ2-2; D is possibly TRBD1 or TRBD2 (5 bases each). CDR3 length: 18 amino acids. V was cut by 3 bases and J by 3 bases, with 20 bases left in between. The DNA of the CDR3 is TGTGCCAGCAGTTTCGGCCCCATTTGGGGGTCAGACACCGGGGAGCTGTTTTTT. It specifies CASSFGPIWGSDTGELFF.

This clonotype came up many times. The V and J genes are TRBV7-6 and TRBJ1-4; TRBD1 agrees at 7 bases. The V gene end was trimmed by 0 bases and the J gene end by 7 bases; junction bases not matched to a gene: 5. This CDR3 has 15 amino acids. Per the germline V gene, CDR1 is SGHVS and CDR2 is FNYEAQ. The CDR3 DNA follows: TGTGCCAGCAGCTTAGCGGACCAGGGGGGTGAAAAACTGTTTTTT. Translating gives CASSLADQGGEKLFF.

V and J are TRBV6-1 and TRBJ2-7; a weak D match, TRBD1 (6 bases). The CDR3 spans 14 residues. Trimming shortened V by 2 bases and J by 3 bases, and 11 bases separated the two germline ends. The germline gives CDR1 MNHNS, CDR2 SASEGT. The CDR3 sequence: CASSERDTGYEQYF. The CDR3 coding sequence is TGTGCCAGCAGTGAAAGGGACACCGGCTACGAGCAGTACTTC.

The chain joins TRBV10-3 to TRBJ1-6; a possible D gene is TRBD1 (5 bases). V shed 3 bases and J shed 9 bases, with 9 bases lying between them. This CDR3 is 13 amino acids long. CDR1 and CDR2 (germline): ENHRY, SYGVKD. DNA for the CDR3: TGTGCCATCAGTGAAGGGGCCAGTTCACCCCTCCACTTT. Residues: CAISEGASSPLHF.

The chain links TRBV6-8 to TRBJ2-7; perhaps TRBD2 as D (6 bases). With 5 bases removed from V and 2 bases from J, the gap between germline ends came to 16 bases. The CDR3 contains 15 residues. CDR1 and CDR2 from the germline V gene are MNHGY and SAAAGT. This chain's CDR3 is CASSPTIGGAYEQYF. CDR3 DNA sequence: TGTGCCAGCAGTCCCACCATCGGGGGAGCCTACGAGCAGTACTTC.

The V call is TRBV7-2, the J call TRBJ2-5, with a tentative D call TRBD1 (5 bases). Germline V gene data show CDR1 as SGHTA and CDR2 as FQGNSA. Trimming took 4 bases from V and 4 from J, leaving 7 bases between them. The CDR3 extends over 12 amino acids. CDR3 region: CASSWGVETQYF. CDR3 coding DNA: TGTGCCAGCAGCTGGGGCGTAGAGACCCAGTACTTC.

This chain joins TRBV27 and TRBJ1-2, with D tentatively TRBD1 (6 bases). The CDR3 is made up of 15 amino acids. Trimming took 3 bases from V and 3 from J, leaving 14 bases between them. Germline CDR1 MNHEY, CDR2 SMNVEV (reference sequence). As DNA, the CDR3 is TGTGCCAGCAGTTTCAAGCCCAACAGGGACTATGGCTACACCTTC. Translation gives CASSFKPNRDYGYTF.

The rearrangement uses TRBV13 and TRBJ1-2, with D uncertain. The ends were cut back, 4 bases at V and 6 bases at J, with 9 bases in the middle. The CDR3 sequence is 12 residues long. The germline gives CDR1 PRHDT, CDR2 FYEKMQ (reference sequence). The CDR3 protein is CASSSPLDGYTF. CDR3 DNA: TGTGCCAGCAGCTCACCGCTGGATGGCTACACCTTC.